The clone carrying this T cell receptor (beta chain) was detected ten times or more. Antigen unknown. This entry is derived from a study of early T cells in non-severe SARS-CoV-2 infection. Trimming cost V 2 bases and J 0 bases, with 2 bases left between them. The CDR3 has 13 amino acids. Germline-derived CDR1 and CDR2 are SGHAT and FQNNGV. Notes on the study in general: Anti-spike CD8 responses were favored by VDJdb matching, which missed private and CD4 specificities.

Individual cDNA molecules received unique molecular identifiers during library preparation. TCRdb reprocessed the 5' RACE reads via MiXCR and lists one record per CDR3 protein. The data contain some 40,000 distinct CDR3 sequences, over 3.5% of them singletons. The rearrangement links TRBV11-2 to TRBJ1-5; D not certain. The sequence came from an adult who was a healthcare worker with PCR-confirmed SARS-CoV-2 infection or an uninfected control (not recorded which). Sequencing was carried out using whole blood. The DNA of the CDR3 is TGTGCCAGCAGCTTACATAGCAATCAGCCCCAGCATTTT. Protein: CASSLHSNQPQHF.